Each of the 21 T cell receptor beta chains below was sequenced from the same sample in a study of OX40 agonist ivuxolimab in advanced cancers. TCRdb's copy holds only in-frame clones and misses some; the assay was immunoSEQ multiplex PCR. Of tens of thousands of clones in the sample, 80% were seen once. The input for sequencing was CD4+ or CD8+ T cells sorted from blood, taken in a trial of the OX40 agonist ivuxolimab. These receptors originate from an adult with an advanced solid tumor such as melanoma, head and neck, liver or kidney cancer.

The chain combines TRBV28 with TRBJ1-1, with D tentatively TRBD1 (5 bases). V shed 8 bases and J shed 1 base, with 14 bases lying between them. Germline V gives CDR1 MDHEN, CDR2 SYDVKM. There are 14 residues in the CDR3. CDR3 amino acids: CASQPQVWNTEAFF. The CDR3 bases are TGTGCCAGCCAACCACAGGTCTGGAACACTGAAGCTTTCTTT.

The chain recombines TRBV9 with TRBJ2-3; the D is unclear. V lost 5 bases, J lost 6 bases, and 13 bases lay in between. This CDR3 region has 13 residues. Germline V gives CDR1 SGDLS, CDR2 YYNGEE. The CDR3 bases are TGTGCCAGCAGTCCTCTCCTGGGGGATACGCAGTATTTT. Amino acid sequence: CASSPLLGDTQYF.

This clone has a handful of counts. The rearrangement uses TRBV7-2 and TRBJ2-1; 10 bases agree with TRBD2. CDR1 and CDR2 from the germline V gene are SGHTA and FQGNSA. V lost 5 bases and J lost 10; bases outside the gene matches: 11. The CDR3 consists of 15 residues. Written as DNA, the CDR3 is TGTGCCAGCAGCCGGTCGGCTAGCGGGAGTGGAGAGCAGTTCTTC. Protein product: CASSRSASGSGEQFF.

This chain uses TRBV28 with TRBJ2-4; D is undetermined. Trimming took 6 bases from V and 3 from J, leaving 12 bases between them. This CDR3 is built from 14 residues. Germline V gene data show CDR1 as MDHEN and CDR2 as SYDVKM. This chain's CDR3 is CASRSNLNKNIQYF. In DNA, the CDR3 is TGTGCCAGCAGGTCAAACCTCAACAAAAACATTCAGTACTTC.

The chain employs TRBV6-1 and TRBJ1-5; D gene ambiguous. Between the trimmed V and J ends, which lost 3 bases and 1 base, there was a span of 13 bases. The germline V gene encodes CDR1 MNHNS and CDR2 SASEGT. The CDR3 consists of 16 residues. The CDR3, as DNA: TGTGCCAGCAGTGACCCATCCGGGGTGAGCAATCAGCCCCAGCATTTT. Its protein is CASSDPSGVSNQPQHF.

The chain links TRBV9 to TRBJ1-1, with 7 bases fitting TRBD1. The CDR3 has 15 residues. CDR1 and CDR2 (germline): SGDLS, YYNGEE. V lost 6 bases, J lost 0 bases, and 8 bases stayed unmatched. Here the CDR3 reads CASTGGGRMNTEAFF. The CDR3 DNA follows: TGTGCCAGCACCGGAGGGGGCCGTATGAACACTGAAGCTTTCTTT.

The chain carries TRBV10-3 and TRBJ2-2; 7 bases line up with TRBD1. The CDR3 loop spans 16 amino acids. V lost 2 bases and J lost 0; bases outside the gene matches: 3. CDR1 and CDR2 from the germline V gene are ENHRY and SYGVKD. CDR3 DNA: TGTGCCATCAGTGAGACAGGGGCGTCGAACACCGGGGAGCTGTTTTTT. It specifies CAISETGASNTGELFF.

The CDR3 nucleotides read TGTGCCAGCAGCCCAGCCAGACCTAACTATGGCTACACCTTC. Translated: CASSPARPNYGYTF. V usage is TRBV9 and J usage is TRBJ1-2; D unresolved. Germline V CDR1 and CDR2: SGDLS, YYNGEE. The CDR3 totals 14 residues. V lost 4 bases, J lost 0 bases, and 10 bases lay in between. Filled out from reference TRBV9 and TRBJ1-2, the complete variable domain reads DSGVTQTPKHLITATGQRVTLRCSPRSGDLSVYWYQQSLDQGLQFLIQYYNGEERAKGNILERFSAQQFPDLHSELNLSSLELGDSALYFCASSPARPNYGYTFGSGTRLTVV.

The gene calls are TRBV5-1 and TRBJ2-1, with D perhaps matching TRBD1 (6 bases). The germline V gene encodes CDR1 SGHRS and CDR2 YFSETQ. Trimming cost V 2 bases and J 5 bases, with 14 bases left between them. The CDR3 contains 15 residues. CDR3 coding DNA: TGCGCCAGCAGCTTATCTCAGGGGAACCACAATGAGCAGTTCTTC. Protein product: CASSLSQGNHNEQFF.

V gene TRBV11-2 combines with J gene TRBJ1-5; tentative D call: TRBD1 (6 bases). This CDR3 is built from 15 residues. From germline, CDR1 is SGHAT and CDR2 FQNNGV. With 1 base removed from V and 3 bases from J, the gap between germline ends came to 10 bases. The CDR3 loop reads CASSLATGSNQPQHF. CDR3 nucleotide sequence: TGTGCCAGCAGCTTAGCTACAGGGTCCAATCAGCCCCAGCATTTT.

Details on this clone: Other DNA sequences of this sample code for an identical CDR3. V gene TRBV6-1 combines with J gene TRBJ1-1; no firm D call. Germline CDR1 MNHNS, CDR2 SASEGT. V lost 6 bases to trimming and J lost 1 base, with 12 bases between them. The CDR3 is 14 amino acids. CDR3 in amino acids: CASRGGQTNTEAFF. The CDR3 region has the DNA TGTGCCAGCAGGGGAGGGCAGACGAACACTGAAGCTTTCTTT.

The CDR3 coding sequence is TGTGCCAGCAGCAAGACAGGGGTTAACACCGGGGAGCTGTTTTTT. It is translated as CASSKTGVNTGELFF. The chain is built from TRBV7-9 and TRBJ2-2, with 8 bases aligning to TRBD1. Germline assignment: CDR1 SEHNR and CDR2 FQNEAQ (reference sequence). The CDR3 runs 15 residues. Losses at the gene ends were 5 bases for V and 2 bases for J; bases not matched to a gene: 4.

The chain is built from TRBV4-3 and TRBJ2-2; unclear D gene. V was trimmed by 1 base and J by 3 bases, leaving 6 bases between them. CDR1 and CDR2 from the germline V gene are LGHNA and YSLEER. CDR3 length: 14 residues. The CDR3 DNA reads TGCGCCAGCAGCCAAGGCCATCACACCGGGGAGCTGTTTTTT. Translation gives CASSQGHHTGELFF.

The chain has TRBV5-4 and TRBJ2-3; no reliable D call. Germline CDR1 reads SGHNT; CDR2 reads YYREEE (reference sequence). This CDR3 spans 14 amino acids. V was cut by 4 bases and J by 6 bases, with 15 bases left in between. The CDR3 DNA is TGTGCCAGCAGCCCCTTGTTGTCCTCGGATACGCAGTATTTT. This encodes CASSPLLSSDTQYF.

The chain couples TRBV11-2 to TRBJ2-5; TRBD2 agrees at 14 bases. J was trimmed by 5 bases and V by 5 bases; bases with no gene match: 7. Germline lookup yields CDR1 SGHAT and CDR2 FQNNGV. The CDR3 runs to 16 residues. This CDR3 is CASSAGTSGRGETQYF. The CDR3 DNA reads TGTGCCAGCAGCGCCGGGACTAGCGGGAGAGGGGAGACCCAGTACTTC.

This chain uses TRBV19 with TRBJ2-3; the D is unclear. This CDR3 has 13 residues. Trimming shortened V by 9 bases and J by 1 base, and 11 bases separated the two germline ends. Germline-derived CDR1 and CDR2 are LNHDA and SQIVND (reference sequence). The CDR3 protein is CASRTSGTDTQYF. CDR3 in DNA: TGTGCCAGCCGAACCTCGGGCACAGATACGCAGTATTTT.

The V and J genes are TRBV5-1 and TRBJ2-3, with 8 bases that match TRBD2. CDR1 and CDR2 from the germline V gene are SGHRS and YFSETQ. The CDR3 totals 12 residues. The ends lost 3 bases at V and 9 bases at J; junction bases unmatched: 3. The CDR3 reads CASSSGTRTQYF. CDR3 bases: TGCGCCAGCAGCTCCGGGACTAGGACGCAGTATTTT. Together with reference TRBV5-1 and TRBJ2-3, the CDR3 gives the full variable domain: KAGVTQTPRYLIKTRGQQVTLSCSPISGHRSVSWYQQTPGQGLQFLFEYFSETQRNKGNFPGRFSGRQFSNSRSEMNVSTLELGDSALYLCASSSGTRTQYFGPGTRLTVL.

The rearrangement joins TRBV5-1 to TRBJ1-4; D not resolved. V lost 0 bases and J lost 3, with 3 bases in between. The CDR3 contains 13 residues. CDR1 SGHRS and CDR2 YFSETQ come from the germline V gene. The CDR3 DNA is TGCGCCAGCAGCTTGGGATCTAATGAAAAACTGTTTTTT. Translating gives CASSLGSNEKLFF.

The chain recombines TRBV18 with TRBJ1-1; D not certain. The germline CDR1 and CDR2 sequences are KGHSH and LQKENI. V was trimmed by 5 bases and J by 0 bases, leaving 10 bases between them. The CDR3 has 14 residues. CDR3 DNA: TGTGCCAGCTCAATTCCCAAAATGAACACTGAAGCTTTCTTT. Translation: CASSIPKMNTEAFF.

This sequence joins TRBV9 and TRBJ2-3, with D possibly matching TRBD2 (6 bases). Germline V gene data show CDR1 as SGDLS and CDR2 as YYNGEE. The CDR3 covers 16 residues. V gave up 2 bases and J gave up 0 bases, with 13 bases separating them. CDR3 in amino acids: CASSVAGGASTDTQYF. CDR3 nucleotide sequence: TGTGCCAGCAGCGTGGCCGGAGGGGCTAGCACAGATACGCAGTATTTT.

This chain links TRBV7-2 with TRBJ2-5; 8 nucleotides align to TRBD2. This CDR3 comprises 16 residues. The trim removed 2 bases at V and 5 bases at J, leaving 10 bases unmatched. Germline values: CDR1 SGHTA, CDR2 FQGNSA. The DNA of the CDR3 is TGTGCCAGCAGCTTATGGGCGGCTAGCGGGCAGGAGACCCAGTACTTC. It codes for CASSLWAASGQETQYF.